These 10 T cell receptor beta chains originate from one sample sequenced in a study of identical twins (dated by TCRdb to 2016 to 2017). Libraries were constructed by 5' RACE. The reads were generated on an Illumina HiSeq 2000. TCRdb applied fastp at Q25 and MiXCR to the public reads, then kept only in-frame beta chains. Rows are unified per CDR3 protein, each entry keeping the most common DNA and genes. This sample has hundreds of thousands of distinct CDR3 sequences in its table, and 24% of those were observed once. About 2.9% of the sample comes from the top ten. The same data also contributed to another study, on T cells expressing NK-cell markers.

Source material: CD4+ T cells sorted from blood. The receptors here all came from a young woman in good health.

In this sample, this clonotype turned up a few times. V is TRBV20-1 and J is TRBJ1-2; D unresolved. This CDR3 region has 15 residues. The germline V gene encodes CDR1 DFQATT and CDR2 SNEGSKA (reference sequence). V was shortened by 6 bases and J by 3 bases, with 20 bases between the two germline ends. The CDR3 sequence: CSAPHSPGRDYGYTF. The CDR3, as DNA: TGCAGTGCCCCACACAGCCCGGGTCGGGACTATGGCTACACCTTC.

In this sample, this clonotype turned up a few times. The V and J genes are TRBV7-9 and TRBJ2-2; TRBD2 aligns across 8 bases. The CDR3 runs 17 residues. CDR1 and CDR2 (germline): SEHNR, FQNEAQ (reference sequence). J was trimmed by 5 bases and V by 5 bases; bases with no gene match: 13. For the CDR3, the DNA is TGTGCCAGCAGCCCACGTGTTGGGACTAGTCTGACCGGGGAGCTGTTTTTT. It specifies CASSPRVGTSLTGELFF.

J is TRBJ1-1 and V is TRBV7-2, with no clear D. Per the germline V gene, CDR1 is SGHTA and CDR2 is FQGNSA. The CDR3 is made up of 14 amino acids. The germline V and J ends were trimmed by 5 bases and 1 base, with 11 bases remaining between them. CDR3 region: CASSVGFGNTEAFF. As DNA, the CDR3 is TGTGCCAGCAGCGTCGGGTTCGGGAACACTGAAGCTTTCTTT.

This clonotype turned up a few times. The V and J genes are TRBV7-8 and TRBJ2-1; D is possibly TRBD1 or TRBD2 (5 bases each). CDR1 SGHVS and CDR2 FQNEAQ come from the germline V gene. Deletions cut 3 bases from V and 0 bases from J, with 15 bases between. The CDR3 length is 17 residues. The CDR3 loop is CASSFYGGLGSYNEQFF. The CDR3 DNA reads as TGTGCCAGCAGCTTTTATGGGGGTCTCGGCTCCTACAATGAGCAGTTCTTC.

The chain has TRBV5-4 and TRBJ2-3; D unresolved. CDR1 is SGHNT, CDR2 YYREEE, per germline (reference sequence). The V end was cut by 4 bases, the J end by 5 bases, with 17 bases between. The CDR3 has 15 amino acids. The DNA of the CDR3 is TGTGCCAGCAGCCCCGGGCCTAAAGTGGGAGATACGCAGTATTTT. Translation: CASSPGPKVGDTQYF.

A single count supports this clonotype. At one of its ends the junction is not consistent with the germline gene, which may arise from a read error. J is TRBJ2-3 and V is TRBV20-1; 10 positions agree with TRBD2. CDR1 and CDR2 from the germline V gene are DFQATT and SNEGSKA (reference sequence). The CDR3 is 15 residues long. This CDR3 is CSAPSPSGGTNTQYF. The CDR3 DNA reads as TGCAGTGCTCCCTCCCCTAGCGGGGGCACAAATACGCAGTATTTT.

The gene calls are TRBV20-1 and TRBJ1-1; 8 bases match TRBD1. The CDR3 totals 12 residues. V dropped 4 bases and J dropped 4; count of bases not matched to a gene: 2. Germline CDR1 DFQATT, CDR2 SNEGSKA (reference sequence). As DNA, the CDR3 is TGCAGTGCTAAGACAGGGGTCACTGAAGCTTTCTTT. Translation: CSAKTGVTEAFF.

This clonotype has more than one count but fewer than ten. The chain employs TRBV4-3 and TRBJ2-5; TRBD2 matches 8 bases. V shed 4 bases, J shed 4 bases, and the junction held 14 bases outside the gene matches. The V gene's germline CDR1 is LGHNA and CDR2 YSLEER. This CDR3 is 17 amino acids long. CDR3 sequence reads: CASSPGSGGPLGETQYF. The CDR3 DNA reads TGCGCCAGCAGCCCCGGGTCGGGAGGGCCATTGGGAGAGACCCAGTACTTC.

This clonotype was seen only a few times. The chain links TRBV10-3 to TRBJ2-1; 10 nucleotides align to TRBD2. V shed 4 bases and J 6 bases; nucleotides not matched to a gene: 9. This CDR3 is 16 amino acids long. The germline CDR1 and CDR2 sequences are ENHRY and SYGVKD. CDR3 DNA sequence: TGTGCCATCAGTGGCGCTCTAAGCGGGAGGGCCAATGAGCAGTTCTTC. Translation gives CAISGALSGRANEQFF.

The chain combines TRBV5-1 with TRBJ2-7, with D perhaps TRBD1 or TRBD2 (5 bases each). Germline loops: CDR1 SGHRS, CDR2 YFSETQ. The CDR3 spans 14 residues. Trimming pared 0 bases from V and 6 bases from J, leaving 13 bases between. CDR3 nucleotides: TGCGCCAGCAGCTTGGGGGACCCCCGGGGCGAGCAGTACTTC. Translating gives CASSLGDPRGEQYF. The full variable domain, completed using reference TRBV5-1 and TRBJ2-7, is KAGVTQTPRYLIKTRGQQVTLSCSPISGHRSVSWYQQTPGQGLQFLFEYFSETQRNKGNFPGRFSGRQFSNSRSEMNVSTLELGDSALYLCASSLGDPRGEQYFGPGTRLTVT.